The 27 T cell receptor beta chains below were found in one sample sequenced in a study of T cells in Graves' hyperthyroidism and ophthalmopathy (dated by TCRdb to about 2019). The library was built by means of multiplex PCR. Sequencing was performed on an Illumina HiSeq 2000. TCR beta CDR3 regions were amplified from RNA transcripts. The first round of RT-PCR for the TCR CDR3 was performed with the HTBI primer set and the Qiagen OneStep RT-PCR kit. TCRdb took the public reads, trimmed them with fastp at Q25, ran MiXCR for clone calling and kept in-frame beta chains. Identical CDR3 proteins give one entry, which carries the most common genes and DNA. For this sample the table gives 560,000 or so distinct CDR3 sequences, of which just under 20% were detected only once. About half of the sample is taken by the ten largest. The sample comprised blood. The receptors were sampled from a man aged 35 to 55 with Graves' ophthalmopathy.

This clonotype was observed many times. The V gene is TRBV5-1, the J gene TRBJ2-5; TRBD1 is a possible D gene (5 bases). Trimming cost V 1 base and J 3 bases, with 7 bases left between them. The CDR3 has 13 residues. In germline, CDR1 is SGHRS, CDR2 YFSETQ. Written as DNA, the CDR3 is TGCGCCAGCAGCTTGCAAGGGGAAGAGACCCAGTACTTC. Translating gives CASSLQGEETQYF.

This clonotype showed up just a few times. V and J are TRBV9 and TRBJ2-3; D is perhaps TRBD2 (5 bases). V was trimmed by 0 bases and J by 2 bases, leaving 13 bases between them. Germline-derived CDR1 and CDR2 are SGDLS and YYNGEE. The CDR3 covers 16 residues. CDR3 protein: CASSVGLAENTDTQYF. The CDR3 DNA reads TGTGCCAGCAGCGTAGGTCTAGCAGAAAACACAGATACGCAGTATTTT.

This rearrangement joins TRBV10-3 to TRBJ2-3; D gene uncertain. Trimming took 0 bases from V and 4 from J, leaving 8 bases between them. Germline values: CDR1 ENHRY, CDR2 SYGVKD. This CDR3 is 14 amino acids long. CDR3 sequence (DNA): TGTGCCATCAGTGAGTCTATTCCTTCAGATACGCAGTATTTT. Translating gives CAISESIPSDTQYF.

This clonotype showed up just a few times. The chain recombines TRBV11-2 with TRBJ2-5; 7 positions match TRBD1. Germline trimming cut 5 bases from V and 5 bases from J; bases unmatched to any gene: 11. In germline, CDR1 is SGHAT, CDR2 FQNNGV. This CDR3 has 15 residues. The CDR3 protein is CASSPNEGRGETQYF. CDR3 DNA sequence: TGTGCCAGCAGCCCAAACGAGGGCAGGGGGGAGACCCAGTACTTC.

This clonotype was picked up a small number of times. The rearrangement uses TRBV18 and TRBJ2-2; no clear D gene. CDR3 size: 16 residues. V lost 1 base to trimming and J lost 0 bases, with 9 bases between them. Germline CDR1 is KGHSH and CDR2 is LQKENI. In DNA form, the CDR3 reads TGTGCCAGCTCACCACTCTATATTACGAACACCGGGGAGCTGTTTTTT. Its translation is CASSPLYITNTGELFF.

The sample holds a few counts of this clonotype. The chain is built from TRBV2 and TRBJ2-2, with D perhaps TRBD1 (6 bases). The germline V gene has CDR1 SNHLY and CDR2 FYNNEI. The CDR3 has 18 amino acids. V lost 11 bases to trimming and J lost 8 bases, with 33 bases between them. The CDR3 sequence: CAGQQGMGLGLPMGELFF. In nucleotides, the CDR3 is TGTGCCGGACAACAGGGAATGGGTCTAGGCTTGCCTATGGGGGAGCTGTTTTTT.

This clonotype was counted at least ten times. This chain joins TRBV11-1 and TRBJ2-2; weak D call: TRBD1 (6 bases). CDR3 size: 15 residues. Trimming removed 3 bases at V and 2 bases at J, with 10 bases between. The germline CDR1 and CDR2 sequences are SGHAT and FQDESV (reference sequence). The CDR3 DNA follows: TGTGCCAGCAGCTTCAACAGGGTTAACACCGGGGAGCTGTTTTTT. This translates into CASSFNRVNTGELFF.

This clonotype was observed a handful of times. The J gene is TRBJ2-2, the V gene TRBV24-1; D is possibly TRBD1 (6 bases). V lost 2 bases and J 3 bases, leaving 9 bases between the germline ends. The CDR3 is 15 amino acids. The germline CDR1 and CDR2 sequences are KGHDR and SFDVKD. CDR3 in amino acids: CATSDSGVDTGELFF. The CDR3 DNA sequence: TGTGCCACCAGTGATTCAGGGGTGGACACCGGGGAGCTGTTTTTT.

A remark on this clonotype: A single base separates this from a much larger clone, so it may be a read error. In DNA, the CDR3 is TGCGCCAGCAGCTTGGGGGACGGATACGAGCAGTACTTC. Amino acids: CASSLGDGYEQYF. This sequence joins TRBV5-1 and TRBJ2-7; D may match TRBD1 or TRBD2 (5 bases each). V was trimmed by 0 bases and J by 4 bases, leaving 8 bases between them. The CDR3 loop spans 13 amino acids. Per germline, CDR1 SGHRS and CDR2 YFSETQ.

Many counts were recorded for this clonotype. The rearrangement links TRBV30 to TRBJ1-5; weak D call: TRBD1 (5 bases). The length of the CDR3 is 15 residues. Trimming pared 0 bases from V and 7 bases from J, leaving 16 bases between. From germline, CDR1 is GTSNPN and CDR2 SVGIG (reference sequence). CDR3 residues: CAWSVGQPGGQPQHF. In DNA form, the CDR3 reads TGTGCCTGGAGTGTAGGGCAGCCGGGGGGACAGCCCCAGCATTTT.

This sequence joins TRBV18 and TRBJ1-2; 10 bases align to TRBD1. CDR1 and CDR2 from the germline V gene are KGHSH and LQKENI. The CDR3 consists of 14 residues. V trimming: 1 base; J trimming: 6 bases; junction bases outside the gene matches: 2. In nucleotides, the CDR3 is TGTGCCAGCTCACCACTCGGGACAGGGGATGGCTACACCTTC. This sequence encodes CASSPLGTGDGYTF.

A word on this clonotype: This clone may be a read error of a much larger clone one base away. The gene calls are TRBV6-2 or TRBV6-3 and TRBJ1-2; D possibly corresponds to TRBD1 (5 bases). V was cut by 6 bases and J by 3 bases, with 14 bases left in between. CDR1 and CDR2 (germline): MNHEY, SVGEGT. This CDR3 region has 14 residues. CDR3 nucleotides: TGTGCCAGCAGCCCCCTTGGAGGGGACTATGGCTACACCTTC. It codes for CASSPLGGDYGYTF.

This clonotype was counted only a few times. The genes are TRBV9 and TRBJ2-5; D is tentatively TRBD1 or TRBD2 (5 bases each). The V and J ends lost 3 bases and 3 bases respectively, with 15 bases between them. This CDR3 is 15 amino acids long. Germline CDR1 is SGDLS and CDR2 is YYNGEE. CDR3 amino acids: CASSATGTHKETQYF. The CDR3 DNA reads as TGTGCCAGCAGCGCAACCGGGACGCACAAAGAGACCCAGTACTTC.

This chain links TRBV19 with TRBJ1-2; D not resolved. Per the germline V gene, CDR1 is LNHDA and CDR2 is SQIVND (reference sequence). This CDR3 has 15 amino acids. The V and J ends lost 0 bases and 4 bases respectively, with 12 bases between them. The CDR3 spells CASSIEDALPYGYTF. CDR3 in DNA: TGTGCCAGTAGTATAGAGGACGCGCTCCCCTATGGCTACACCTTC.

This chain links TRBV10-3 with TRBJ2-1; the match to TRBD2 covers 15 bases. Germline assignment: CDR1 ENHRY and CDR2 SYGVKD. This CDR3 contains 19 residues. V was pared by 3 bases and J by 5 bases, with 11 bases of the junction left unmatched. The DNA for the CDR3 is TGTGCCATCAGTGATCCGGGACTAGCGGGAGGACCCAAAAACAATGAGCAGTTCTTC. Amino acids: CAISDPGLAGGPKNNEQFF.

As to this clonotype: At one end, the junction sequence differs from germline, possibly due to a read error. The chain has TRBV10-1 and TRBJ2-3; perhaps TRBD1 as D (6 bases). Looked up from germline, CDR1 is WNHNN and CDR2 is SYGVQD (reference sequence). The CDR3 extends over 13 amino acids. CDR3 sequence: CASSQGSADTQYF. For the CDR3, the DNA is TGTGCCAGCAGTCAGGGGTCGGCAGATACGCAGTATTTT.

This clonotype has only a few counts. This chain joins TRBV9 and TRBJ2-7, with D maybe TRBD2 (7 bases). V gave up 0 bases and J gave up 3 bases, with 13 bases separating them. Germline V gene data show CDR1 as SGDLS and CDR2 as YYNGEE. The CDR3 is 15 residues long. Here the CDR3 reads CASSVGSGGVYEQYF. The CDR3 DNA reads as TGTGCCAGCAGCGTAGGTTCGGGGGGCGTCTACGAGCAGTACTTC.

On this clonotype itself: This may come from a read error, since a much larger clone is one base off. No conserved phenylalanine or tryptophan ends this CDR3, so it is likely a read error. The chain couples TRBV28 to TRBJ1-1, with D uncertain. Trimming took 2 bases from V and 1 from J, leaving 8 bases between them. CDR3 length: 14 residues. Germline V gene sequence: CDR1 MDHEN, CDR2 SYDVKM. The CDR3: CASSLGVRNTEAFL. CDR3 nucleotides: TGTGCCAGCAGTTTAGGGGTCCGGAACACTGAAGCTTTCCTT.

The chain uses TRBV5-6 and TRBJ2-1; a weak D match, TRBD1 (6 bases). The CDR3 is 16 residues long. The germline CDR1 and CDR2 sequences are SGHDT and YYEEEE. V was cut by 4 bases and J by 6 bases, with 20 bases left in between. CDR3 in amino acids: CASSPMARAGVNEQFF. CDR3 sequence (DNA): TGTGCCAGCAGCCCCATGGCACGTGCAGGGGTCAATGAGCAGTTCTTC.

Remarks on this clonotype: This may arise from a read error, as a much more abundant clone is one base away. The chain is built from TRBV2 and TRBJ2-7; weak D call: TRBD2 (6 bases). Trimming left V 2 bases short and J 6 bases short, with 17 bases between. This CDR3 has 15 amino acids. In germline, CDR1 is SNHLY, CDR2 FYNNEI. The CDR3 here is CASSELEGLASEQYF. As DNA, the CDR3 is TGTGCCAGCAGTGAATTGGAGGGACTTGCTTCCGAGCAGTACTTC.

V usage is TRBV6-5 and J usage is TRBJ2-7; possibly TRBD1 for D (6 bases). This CDR3 has 14 residues. V shed 4 bases and J shed 2 bases, with 12 bases lying between them. The germline V gene encodes CDR1 MNHEY and CDR2 SVGAGI. CDR3 in DNA: TGTGCCAGCAGTTCTTTAGACAGGACCTACGAGCAGTACTTC. It is translated as CASSSLDRTYEQYF.

V usage is TRBV2 and J usage is TRBJ2-2, with 10 positions matching TRBD1. CDR3 length: 15 amino acids. V lost 3 bases to trimming and J lost 7 bases; unmatched junction nucleotides: 5. Germline-derived CDR1 and CDR2 are SNHLY and FYNNEI. The CDR3 nucleotides are TGTGCCAGCAGTGATACCGGGACAGGGGTCGGGGAGCTGTTTTTT. Its translation: CASSDTGTGVGELFF.

This clonotype was counted only a few times. The CDR3 reads CSVLAGAGELFF. CDR3 sequence (DNA): TGCAGCGTCCTAGCGGGGGCCGGGGAGCTGTTTTTT. V is TRBV29-1 and J is TRBJ2-2; 10 bases are a match to TRBD2. Germline trimming cut 6 bases from V and 6 bases from J; bases unmatched to any gene: 1. Looked up from germline, CDR1 is SQVTM and CDR2 is ANQGSEA. The CDR3 length is 12 residues.

The chain links TRBV7-8 to TRBJ2-2; 7 bases are a match to TRBD2. The germline CDR1 and CDR2 sequences are SGHVS and FQNEAQ. The CDR3 length is 20 residues. V shed 3 bases, J shed 0 bases, and the junction held 16 bases outside the gene matches. The CDR3 is CASSFGWGGGGGTNTGELFF. As DNA, the CDR3 is TGTGCCAGCAGCTTCGGATGGGGCGGGGGAGGAGGGACGAACACCGGGGAGCTGTTTTTT.

This clonotype was picked up a small number of times. This chain links TRBV7-3 with TRBJ1-1, with D perhaps matching TRBD1 (5 bases). Trimming cost V 4 bases and J 0 bases, with 12 bases left between them. Looked up from germline, CDR1 is SGHTA and CDR2 is FQGTGA. The CDR3 is 15 amino acids. The CDR3 here is CASSWGGGLNTEAFF. CDR3 DNA sequence: TGTGCCAGCAGCTGGGGGGGGGGATTGAACACTGAAGCTTTCTTT.

This clonotype was seen a few times. The J gene is TRBJ2-7, the V gene TRBV20-1, with a possible D match to TRBD2 (5 bases). The length of the CDR3 is 12 residues. V lost 3 bases and J 4 bases, leaving 10 bases between the germline ends. Per the germline V gene, CDR1 is DFQATT and CDR2 is SNEGSKA (reference sequence). The CDR3: CSASGPGYEQYF. CDR3 nucleotide sequence: TGCAGTGCTAGTGGCCCGGGGTACGAGCAGTACTTC.

Ten or more counts support this clonotype. The chain is built from TRBV5-1 and TRBJ1-1, with D maybe TRBD1 (5 bases). The CDR3 is 14 amino acids. CDR1 and CDR2 (germline): SGHRS, YFSETQ. V gave up 4 bases and J gave up 3 bases, with 13 bases separating them. The CDR3 nucleotides read TGCGCCAGCAGCCCGGGACGAGGGGACACTGAAGCTTTCTTT. It translates to CASSPGRGDTEAFF.